Detailed here is one T cell receptor beta chain. What it recognizes is unknown. These data belong to a study of long-term antiretroviral therapy in people with HIV. Notes on the study in general: The study found narrower CDR3 length ranges in HIV repertoires than in controls. Repertoire dominance by clones expanded before ART was seen at all time points.

The CDR3 is made up of 14 amino acids. After removal of 0 bases from V and 2 bases from J, the junction contained 1 base not matched to a gene. CDR1 is SGHRS, CDR2 YFSETQ, per germline. Survey-level immunoSEQ v3.0 assays were run. Repertoires were generated with immunoSEQ multiplex PCR, while TCRdb's copy carries only in-frame clones and drops some. This sample has about 24,000 clones, with under 85% found just once. Here the sequenced sample was unsorted PBMCs, taken 0.4 years after starting antiretroviral therapy. This sequence was found in a man between 50 and 59 years old with HIV. The V call is TRBV5-1, the J call TRBJ1-2; 7 bases match TRBD1. The CDR3 DNA is TGCGCCAGCAGCTTGGTGACAGGGAACTATGGCTACACCTTC. Translating gives CASSLVTGNYGYTF.